This T cell receptor beta chain appears in the sequencing data of a study of T cells in Graves' hyperthyroidism and ophthalmopathy. From RNA transcripts, TCR beta CDR3 regions were amplified. In the first-round RT-PCR of the TCR CDR3, the HTBI primer set was used. MiXCR was run by TCRdb on the multiplex PCR reads, yielding one entry per CDR3 protein. The sample carries about 840,000 distinct CDR3 sequences, 35% to 45% recorded once. The study defined stable Graves' hyperthyroidism as no ophthalmopathy progression within 18 months. Each patient was aged 18 to 65 and had newly diagnosed hyperthyroidism of under 2 months' duration. Diagnosing involved the use of clinical symptoms, serum thyroxine and TRAb, thyroid ultrasound and orbital computed tomography. The authors obtained PBMCs from roughly 10 ml of fresh peripheral blood. The germline V gene has CDR1 MNHEY and CDR2 SVGAGI. The V and J ends lost 5 bases and 2 bases respectively, with 13 bases between them. The CDR3 is 14 amino acids.

This clonotype turned up a few times. The sequence derives from a man in his late teens or twenties with Graves' hyperthyroidism. The sample was blood. V and J are TRBV6-5 and TRBJ2-7; the D gene is possibly TRBD1 (6 bases). The CDR3 reads CASSGWGPAYEQYF. The CDR3 DNA reads TGTGCCAGCAGTGGGTGGGGGCCAGCCTACGAGCAGTACTTC.